The 30 T cell receptor beta chains listed next were all sequenced from one sample in a study of CD8+CD57+ T cells in acquired aplastic anemia. Using genomic DNA as the template, TCR beta VDJ and CDR3 profiling was carried out. One entry per CDR3 protein, called by TCRdb with MiXCR from the reads. The table lists about 210,000 distinct CDR3 sequences, 34% of them singletons. Source material: sorted CD4+, CD8+, or CD8+CD57+ T cells (not recorded which) from PBMCs. All receptors derive from a human donor in good health, serving as a control.

The table lists this clonotype with many counts. The rearrangement joins TRBV20-1 to TRBJ1-1; 8 nucleotides line up with TRBD1. The CDR3 spans 15 residues. Germline-derived CDR1 and CDR2 are DFQATT and SNEGSKA (reference sequence). Losses at the gene ends were 3 bases for V and 1 base for J; bases not matched to a gene: 7. The CDR3 loop reads CSARGDRGRNTEAFF. CDR3 coding DNA: TGCAGTGCTAGGGGCGACAGGGGACGGAACACTGAAGCTTTCTTT.

This clonotype was detected ten times or more. The chain has TRBV10-3 and TRBJ2-7; D remains unclear. The CDR3 is 14 amino acids. Trimming took 11 bases from V and 0 from J, leaving 17 bases between them. CDR1 and CDR2 (germline): ENHRY, SYGVKD. The CDR3 spells CASSDSTLSYEQYF. CDR3 coding DNA: TGTGCCTCCTCCGACTCAACGCTCTCCTACGAGCAGTACTTC.

As concerns this clonotype: A read error is possible here, since a much larger clone lies one base away. This sequence joins TRBV5-6 and TRBJ1-6; D gene unclear. Germline assignment: CDR1 SGHDT and CDR2 YYEEEE. There are 15 residues in the CDR3. DNA for the CDR3: TGTGCCGGCAGCGAAATTGGGATAAGTAATTCACCCCTCCACTTT. Amino acid sequence: CAGSEIGISNSPLHF.

Ten or more counts support this clonotype. The J gene is TRBJ1-3, the V gene TRBV11-2; maybe TRBD1 (6 bases). CDR3 length: 16 amino acids. The ends were cut back, 5 bases at V and 4 bases at J, with 18 bases in the middle. The germline CDR1 and CDR2 sequences are SGHAT and FQNNGV. The CDR3 loop reads CASSINRQDSGNTIYF. The DNA of the CDR3 is TGTGCCAGCAGCATCAATCGACAGGACTCAGGAAACACCATATATTTT.

This clonotype was detected many times. V gene TRBV2 combines with J gene TRBJ1-2; a possible D gene is TRBD1 (5 bases). The CDR3 extends over 14 amino acids. The germline V and J ends were trimmed by 9 bases and 0 bases, with 14 bases remaining between them. The germline V gene has CDR1 SNHLY and CDR2 FYNNEI. The DNA of the CDR3 is TGTGCCAGAGAGAGGGGCTCAGCTAACTATGGCTACACCTTC. This codes for CARERGSANYGYTF.

The CDR3 protein is CASSLGQGWQPQHF. The CDR3 DNA reads as TGTGCCAGCAGTTTAGGACAGGGTTGGCAGCCCCAGCATTTT. The chain recombines TRBV27 with TRBJ1-5, with 8 bases aligning to TRBD1. Germline CDR1 and CDR2: MNHEY and SMNVEV (reference sequence). This CDR3 has 14 amino acids. With V trimmed by 2 bases and J by 7 bases, 4 bases remained unmatched.

The chain employs TRBV5-1 and TRBJ1-3; no clear D. The CDR3 consists of 15 residues. Trimming cost V 2 bases and J 1 base, with 10 bases left between them. Germline V gene lookup returns CDR1 SGHRS and CDR2 YFSETQ. In DNA form, the CDR3 reads TGCGCCAGCAGCTTACAACACTCGTCTGGAAACACCATATATTTT. Translating it yields CASSLQHSSGNTIYF. Full variable domain (outside the CDR3, taken from reference TRBV5-1 and TRBJ1-3): KAGVTQTPRYLIKTRGQQVTLSCSPISGHRSVSWYQQTPGQGLQFLFEYFSETQRNKGNFPGRFSGRQFSNSRSEMNVSTLELGDSALYLCASSLQHSSGNTIYFGEGSWLTVV.

This clonotype has a count of ten or more. V is TRBV5-1 and J is TRBJ1-1; TRBD1 might be the D (5 bases). CDR1 SGHRS and CDR2 YFSETQ come from the germline V gene. Trimming cost V 4 bases and J 3 bases, with 10 bases left between them. CDR3 length: 13 residues. CDR3 nucleotides: TGCGCCAGCAGCCCGGGGCTAGACACTGAAGCTTTCTTT. This codes for CASSPGLDTEAFF.

This clonotype was seen repeatedly, ten times or more. The V gene is TRBV7-2, the J gene TRBJ2-7, with a weak D call TRBD2 (5 bases). With 2 bases removed from V and 3 bases from J, the gap between germline ends came to 14 bases. Germline lookup yields CDR1 SGHTA and CDR2 FQGNSA. This CDR3 has 15 residues. The CDR3 spells CASSLRGLALYEQYF. CDR3 bases: TGTGCCAGCAGCTTAAGAGGGCTAGCTCTCTACGAGCAGTACTTC.

This clonotype was seen at least ten times. The chain recombines TRBV19 with TRBJ2-5; weak D call: TRBD2 (6 bases). V was pared by 6 bases and J by 1 base, with 9 bases between. Germline V gene data show CDR1 as LNHDA and CDR2 as SQIVND (reference sequence). The CDR3 runs to 13 residues. DNA for the CDR3: TGTGCCAGTAGAGCCGGGGGCCAAGAGACCCAGTACTTC. Protein product: CASRAGGQETQYF.

This clonotype was found a few times. The V call is TRBV6-1, the J call TRBJ1-2; D perhaps matches TRBD1 (5 bases). V dropped 2 bases and J dropped 4 bases, with 17 bases sitting between them. Germline-derived CDR1 and CDR2 are MNHNS and SASEGT. This CDR3 region has 16 residues. CDR3 sequence (DNA): TGTGCCAGCAGTGAATGGGGGTCCCTCGCCCTCTATGGCTACACCTTC. It codes for CASSEWGSLALYGYTF.

V gene TRBV6-5 combines with J gene TRBJ1-2; 8 positions match TRBD1. V was pared by 3 bases and J by 5 bases, with 8 bases of the junction left unmatched. Germline values: CDR1 MNHEY, CDR2 SVGAGI. This CDR3 comprises 15 residues. CDR3 loop: CASSYDRGPGYGYTF. The CDR3 DNA is TGTGCCAGCAGTTATGACAGGGGCCCCGGGTATGGCTACACCTTC.

J is TRBJ2-6 and V is TRBV2, with D unresolved. The CDR3 loop spans 15 amino acids. Germline-derived CDR1 and CDR2 are SNHLY and FYNNEI. Trimming left V 5 bases short and J 2 bases short, with 10 bases between. The CDR3, as DNA: TGTGCCAGCAGTCTTGGGGTAGCTGGGGCCAACGTCCTGACTTTC. Its protein product is CASSLGVAGANVLTF.

V usage is TRBV2 and J usage is TRBJ2-7, with D possibly being TRBD2 (6 bases). The CDR3 runs 14 residues. Germline CDR1 and CDR2: SNHLY and FYNNEI. Trimming pared 5 bases from V and 6 bases from J, leaving 17 bases between. The DNA of the CDR3 is TGTGCCAGCAGTCGTGGACATGTGGGGGGCGAGCAGTACTTC. Its translation: CASSRGHVGGEQYF.

The chain is built from TRBV5-1 and TRBJ2-7; a weak D match, TRBD1 (6 bases). V lost 4 bases, J lost 3 bases, and 17 bases lay in between. The CDR3 covers 15 residues. Germline V lookup: CDR1 SGHRS, CDR2 YFSETQ. The CDR3 is CASSPIGDTDYEQYF. For the CDR3, the DNA is TGCGCCAGCAGCCCCATCGGGGACACTGACTACGAGCAGTACTTC.

This clonotype has ten or more counts. This chain joins TRBV2 and TRBJ1-6; maybe TRBD1 (6 bases). Deletions cut 4 bases from V and 8 bases from J, with 12 bases between. CDR1 is SNHLY, CDR2 FYNNEI, per germline. The CDR3 is 14 amino acids. This chain's CDR3 is CASSVVAGDSPLHF. The CDR3 DNA reads TGTGCCAGCAGTGTAGTAGCAGGGGATTCACCCCTCCACTTT.

In this sample, this clonotype turned up many times. The gene calls are TRBV10-3 and TRBJ1-5; D not resolved. Trimming took 7 bases from V and 6 from J, leaving 10 bases between them. CDR1 is ENHRY, CDR2 SYGVKD, per germline. This CDR3 is 12 amino acids long. CDR3: CAITEGGQPQHF. The DNA of the CDR3 is TGTGCCATCACTGAAGGCGGTCAGCCCCAGCATTTT.

About this clonotype: A much larger clone sits a single nucleotide away, making a read error possible. This chain links TRBV9 with TRBJ1-1; D is perhaps TRBD1 (6 bases). This CDR3 has 14 residues. From germline, CDR1 is SGDLS and CDR2 YYNGEE. In DNA form, the CDR3 reads TGTGCCAGCAGCGGCGGGAGCGGGGGCACTGAAGCTCTCTTT. Encoded protein: CASSGGSGGTEALF.

This chain links TRBV27 with TRBJ1-1, with a possible D match to TRBD1 (6 bases). CDR3 length: 14 amino acids. Trimming took off 6 bases at V and 0 bases at J, with 11 bases between the two ends. In germline, CDR1 is MNHEY, CDR2 SMNVEV (reference sequence). The CDR3 DNA sequence: TGTGCCAGCAGGTACAGGGAACTGAACACTGAAGCTTTCTTT. Protein product: CASRYRELNTEAFF.

This clonotype was found many times. This chain links TRBV2 with TRBJ2-2; tentatively, D is TRBD2 (6 bases). The CDR3 consists of 15 residues. Germline values: CDR1 SNHLY, CDR2 FYNNEI. V was cut by 4 bases and J by 6 bases, with 15 bases left in between. The CDR3 loop is CASSAAGRSSGELFF. As DNA, the CDR3 is TGTGCCAGCAGTGCCGCAGGGAGGTCGTCCGGGGAGCTGTTTTTT.

V is TRBV11-2 and J is TRBJ2-3; 14 nucleotides align to TRBD2. The V gene end was trimmed by 5 bases and the J gene end by 4 bases; junction bases not matched to a gene: 8. CDR3 length: 17 amino acids. CDR1 and CDR2 (germline): SGHAT, FQNNGV. The CDR3 sequence: CASSPRTSGRYADTQYF. DNA for the CDR3: TGTGCCAGCAGCCCGCGGACTAGCGGGAGGTACGCAGATACGCAGTATTTT.

The CDR3 DNA follows: TGCAGTGCGACCCCAGGGGGCCGGGTCTACAATGAGCAGTTCTTC. Translation: CSATPGGRVYNEQFF. This chain links TRBV20-1 with TRBJ2-1, with TRBD1 identical over 8 bases. The CDR3 sequence is 15 residues long. Trimming cost V 6 bases and J 3 bases; bases outside gene matches: 10. In germline, CDR1 is DFQATT, CDR2 SNEGSKA (reference sequence).

This clonotype has just one count. The rearrangement uses TRBV25-1 and TRBJ2-7; TRBD1 matches at 8 bases. The CDR3 is 15 residues long. The V gene's germline CDR1 is MGHDK and CDR2 SYGVNS. Trimming cost V 3 bases and J 5 bases; bases outside gene matches: 9. The CDR3 loop reads CASSEPRQGIDEQYF. CDR3 DNA sequence: TGTGCCAGCAGTGAGCCGAGACAGGGGATCGACGAGCAGTACTTC.

V is TRBV20-1 and J is TRBJ2-7; 10 positions agree with TRBD1. The germline CDR1 and CDR2 sequences are DFQATT and SNEGSKA (reference sequence). This CDR3 is built from 15 residues. With V trimmed by 5 bases and J by 2 bases, 9 bases remained unmatched. The CDR3 region is CSAGGQGGSAYEQYF. CDR3 DNA: TGCAGTGCTGGTGGACAGGGGGGGTCGGCCTACGAGCAGTACTTC.

The chain combines TRBV7-8 with TRBJ1-1; TRBD1 might be the D (6 bases). CDR3 length equals 17 residues. Germline CDR1 reads SGHVS; CDR2 reads FQNEAQ. V lost 5 bases to trimming and J lost 3 bases, with 22 bases between them. CDR3 protein: CASSQGNAPRDYTEAFF. CDR3 DNA sequence: TGTGCCAGCAGCCAGGGGAACGCTCCTCGTGACTACACTGAAGCTTTCTTT.

This clonotype was detected many times. The genes are TRBV7-8 and TRBJ1-1, with D uncertain. V lost 2 bases and J 9 bases, leaving 19 bases between the germline ends. Germline CDR1 and CDR2: SGHVS and FQNEAQ. CDR3 length equals 15 residues. CDR3 DNA: TGTGCCAGCAGCTTATCTGTGGGAGTTAAACGCCAAGCTTTCTTT. Its protein product is CASSLSVGVKRQAFF.

The V call is TRBV2, the J call TRBJ2-3; a possible D gene is TRBD1 (6 bases). Germline CDR1 is SNHLY and CDR2 is FYNNEI. The CDR3 sequence is 14 residues long. V shed 0 bases and J shed 8 bases, with 12 bases lying between them. In DNA form, the CDR3 reads TGTGCCAGCAGTGAAGCTGGGGGCCTAAGTACGCAGTATTTT. It is translated as CASSEAGGLSTQYF.

Details on this clonotype: The junction shows a germline mismatch at one end, possibly a read error. The V and J genes are TRBV10-1 and TRBJ1-2, with D possibly TRBD1 on 6 matching bases. Per the germline V gene, CDR1 is WNHNN and CDR2 is SYGVQD (reference sequence). The CDR3 has 14 residues. CDR3 loop: CASSEPHLGEGVFF. CDR3 nucleotide sequence: TGCGCCAGCTCCGAACCCCATCTGGGGGAGGGGGTCTTCTTC.

This clonotype was detected many times. This sequence joins TRBV30 and TRBJ1-5; 8 bases match TRBD1. The CDR3 contains 15 residues. V was pared by 2 bases and J by 3 bases, with 6 bases of the junction left unmatched. Germline lookup yields CDR1 GTSNPN and CDR2 SVGIG (reference sequence). The CDR3 region is CAWSRSDRDNQPQHF. As DNA, the CDR3 is TGTGCCTGGAGTAGGTCGGACAGGGACAATCAGCCCCAGCATTTT.

The chain links TRBV11-2 to TRBJ2-2; D is perhaps TRBD1 (5 bases). Germline V gene sequence: CDR1 SGHAT, CDR2 FQNNGV. The CDR3 spans 13 residues. V shed 8 bases and J shed 10 bases, with 17 bases lying between them. The CDR3 spells CASGLDREQELFF. CDR3 in DNA: TGTGCCAGCGGCCTCGACAGAGAACAGGAGCTGTTTTTT.